These 20 T cell receptor beta chains were all obtained from the same sample, sequenced in a study of blood T cell repertoires in COVID-19. Libraries were prepared by immunoSEQ multiplex PCR; TCRdb keeps only in-frame clonotypes and omits some of them. The sample consists of under 75,000 clones, about nine tenths of them appearing once. Sequences were obtained from peripheral blood. The receptors were sampled from a woman under 30 with acute or convalescent COVID-19.

This clone was seen only once. The genes are TRBV4-3 and TRBJ2-7; 12 positions agree with TRBD2. Germline CDR1 is LGHNA and CDR2 is YSLEER. This CDR3 is 15 amino acids long. V lost 4 bases and J lost 3; bases outside the gene matches: 4. The CDR3: CASSRGLAGDYEQYF. The CDR3 DNA reads as TGCGCCAGCAGCCGGGGACTAGCGGGCGACTACGAGCAGTACTTC.

V gene TRBV28 combines with J gene TRBJ1-4; no clear D gene. The CDR3 has 18 residues. Trimming took 6 bases from V and 0 from J, leaving 20 bases between them. CDR1 and CDR2 from the germline V gene are MDHEN and SYDVKM. The DNA for the CDR3 is TGTGCCAGCAGCTCAGGCTTCGATCGGCGAACAACTAATGAAAAACTGTTTTTT. As protein: CASSSGFDRRTTNEKLFF. The variable domain in full, completed from reference TRBV28 and TRBJ1-4, reads DVKVTQSSRYLVKRTGEKVFLECVQDMDHENMFWYRQDPGLGLRLIYFSYDVKMKEKGDIPEGYSVSREKKERFSLILESASTNQTSMYLCASSSGFDRRTTNEKLFFGSGTQLSVL.

The rearrangement uses TRBV6-5 and TRBJ2-7; 7 bases agree with TRBD1. Germline V gene sequence: CDR1 MNHEY, CDR2 SVGAGI. V trimming: 6 bases; J trimming: 0 bases; junction bases outside the gene matches: 8. There are 15 residues in the CDR3. The CDR3 region has the DNA TGTGCCAGCAGAAGACAGGGCGGACGCTCCTACGAGCAGTACTTC. This encodes CASRRQGGRSYEQYF.

This CDR3 is CASSLSIGLAWNEQFF. The CDR3 nucleotides read TGCGCCAGCAGCTTGTCTATTGGACTAGCATGGAATGAGCAGTTCTTC. V gene TRBV5-1 combines with J gene TRBJ2-1; TRBD2 matches at 8 bases. The V gene end was trimmed by 1 base and the J gene end by 7 bases; junction bases not matched to a gene: 10. Germline V gene lookup returns CDR1 SGHRS and CDR2 YFSETQ. The CDR3 totals 16 residues.

This rearrangement joins TRBV5-4 to TRBJ1-1; 10 positions agree with TRBD1. There are 15 residues in the CDR3. J gave up 0 bases and V 4 bases, and 3 bases lay outside the gene matches. The germline V gene encodes CDR1 SGHNT and CDR2 YYREEE (reference sequence). CDR3 coding DNA: TGTGCCAGCAGCCCCGGGACAGGGGTGAACACTGAAGCTTTCTTT. Translating it yields CASSPGTGVNTEAFF.

The sample holds a few counts of this clone. V usage is TRBV18 and J usage is TRBJ1-6; 7 nucleotides align to TRBD1. Trimming took 6 bases from V and 9 from J; bases not matched to a gene: 11. The CDR3 spans 15 residues. In germline, CDR1 is KGHSH, CDR2 LQKENI. The CDR3 reads CASSPYKQGSSPLHF. The CDR3 DNA follows: TGTGCCAGCTCGCCCTATAAACAGGGGAGTTCACCCCTCCACTTT.

The chain joins TRBV3-1 (or the pseudogene TRBV3-2) to TRBJ1-1; D gene ambiguous. CDR1 and CDR2 (germline): LGHDT, YNNKEL (reference sequence). CDR3 length: 14 amino acids. Deletions cut 1 base from V and 4 bases from J, with 10 bases between. The CDR3 DNA follows: TGTGCCAGCAGCCAAGTTCCCAGCGGCACTGAAGCTTTCTTT. This codes for CASSQVPSGTEAFF.

Written as DNA, the CDR3 is TGCGCCAGCAGCCAATCCTTGGCAGGGGCGATCGGGGAGCTGTTTTTT. As protein: CASSQSLAGAIGELFF. This chain connects TRBV4-1 to TRBJ2-2, with D possibly being TRBD1 (6 bases). Germline values: CDR1 MGHRA, CDR2 YSYEKL. This CDR3 spans 16 amino acids. V lost 2 bases to trimming and J lost 7 bases, with 17 bases between them.

This chain joins TRBV7-2 and TRBJ1-2, with 12 bases that match TRBD1. Trimming removed 3 bases from V and 5 bases from J; junction bases left unmatched: 4. CDR1 SGHTA and CDR2 FQGNSA come from the germline V gene. The CDR3 covers 15 residues. The CDR3 region is CASSLAGQGAYGYTF. DNA for the CDR3: TGTGCCAGCAGCTTGGCGGGACAGGGGGCTTATGGCTACACCTTC.

The rearrangement links TRBV7-2 to TRBJ2-3, with a possible D match to TRBD1 (5 bases). The CDR3 length is 18 residues. With 1 base removed from V and 4 bases from J, the gap between germline ends came to 21 bases. CDR1 and CDR2 (germline): SGHTA, FQGNSA. The CDR3 DNA is TGTGCCAGCAGCTTAGGTTGGGGCCGACTGGGCCCCGCAGATACGCAGTATTTT. This encodes CASSLGWGRLGPADTQYF.

This clone was counted once. The chain carries TRBV28 and TRBJ1-1; 7 bases fit TRBD1. The trim removed 6 bases at V and 4 bases at J, leaving 5 bases unmatched. The CDR3 totals 13 residues. The germline V gene encodes CDR1 MDHEN and CDR2 SYDVKM. The CDR3 region has the DNA TGTGCCAGCAGGCTACAGGGGAGCACTGAAGCTTTCTTT. Protein: CASRLQGSTEAFF.

The rearrangement joins TRBV15 to TRBJ2-6; 10 nucleotides line up with TRBD1. This CDR3 comprises 19 residues. V was clipped by 1 base and J by 0 bases; unmatched bases: 6. Germline V gives CDR1 LNHNV, CDR2 YYDKDF (reference sequence). DNA for the CDR3: TGTGCCACCAGCAGAGCTTACGGGACAGGGGACTCTGGGGCCAACGTCCTGACTTTC. Translation gives CATSRAYGTGDSGANVLTF.

V is TRBV7-2 and J is TRBJ1-1; 9 bases line up with TRBD1. Germline lookup yields CDR1 SGHTA and CDR2 FQGNSA. Trimming at V came to 5 bases and at J to 4 bases, leaving 2 bases not matched to a gene. This CDR3 has 13 amino acids. The CDR3 bases are TGTGCCAGCAGCATGACAGGGGGCACTGAAGCTTTCTTT. As protein: CASSMTGGTEAFF.

This clone was seen only once. J is TRBJ1-1 and V is TRBV2; no firm D call. This CDR3 is built from 13 residues. V was clipped by 6 bases and J by 4 bases, with 12 bases between them. The germline CDR1 and CDR2 sequences are SNHLY and FYNNEI. This chain's CDR3 is CASSDGTGTEAFF. The CDR3 coding sequence is TGTGCCAGCAGCGACGGAACGGGCACTGAAGCTTTCTTT.

The genes are TRBV30 and TRBJ2-3; D is possibly TRBD2 (6 bases). Trimming took off 2 bases at V and 0 bases at J, with 18 bases between the two ends. The CDR3 totals 17 residues. Germline V lookup: CDR1 GTSNPN, CDR2 SVGIG (reference sequence). The CDR3 DNA reads as TGTGCCTGGAGTCGAGGACTACCTGGAACTAGCACAGATACGCAGTATTTT. This gives the protein CAWSRGLPGTSTDTQYF.

The chain uses TRBV4-2 and TRBJ1-2, with 8 bases that match TRBD1. CDR1 is LGHNA and CDR2 is YNFKEQ in the germline V gene. The V gene end was trimmed by 0 bases and the J gene end by 7 bases; junction bases not matched to a gene: 16. The CDR3 loop spans 18 amino acids. CDR3 in amino acids: CASSQDPGGYSGDTGYTF. The CDR3 bases are TGTGCCAGCAGCCAAGATCCAGGGGGCTATTCGGGAGACACTGGCTACACCTTC.

The chain has TRBV30 and TRBJ2-5; D is uncertain. The CDR3 covers 13 residues. CDR1 and CDR2 (germline): GTSNPN, SVGIG (reference sequence). Between the trimmed V and J ends, which lost 0 bases and 2 bases, there was a span of 7 bases. CDR3 in DNA: TGTGCCTGGAGTGTATACAGACAAGAGACCCAGTACTTC. Its translation: CAWSVYRQETQYF.

The genes are TRBV19 and TRBJ1-1; TRBD1 aligns across 10 bases. Per the germline V gene, CDR1 is LNHDA and CDR2 is SQIVND (reference sequence). The CDR3 consists of 16 residues. The V and J ends lost 7 bases and 1 base, in that order; junction bases with no gene match: 9. The CDR3, as DNA: TGTGCCAGTACCCCAAGCCGGACAGGGGGGAACACTGAAGCTTTCTTT. This codes for CASTPSRTGGNTEAFF.

The J gene is TRBJ2-2, the V gene TRBV28, with 9 bases matching TRBD2. From germline, CDR1 is MDHEN and CDR2 SYDVKM. The J segment lost 2 bases and the V segment lost 2 bases, leaving 3 bases of the junction unmatched. The CDR3 runs 16 residues. CDR3: CASSLGTSYNTGELFF. The CDR3 DNA sequence: TGTGCCAGCAGTTTAGGGACTAGCTATAACACCGGGGAGCTGTTTTTT.

There are a few counts of this clone. This chain uses TRBV30 with TRBJ1-2, with 7 positions matching TRBD1. Germline CDR1 GTSNPN, CDR2 SVGIG (reference sequence). The V and J ends lost 0 bases and 3 bases, in that order; junction bases with no gene match: 4. This CDR3 comprises 14 residues. In DNA form, the CDR3 reads TGTGCCTGGAGTGTAGGCGGGACAGACTATGGCTACACCTTC. Its translation: CAWSVGGTDYGYTF.